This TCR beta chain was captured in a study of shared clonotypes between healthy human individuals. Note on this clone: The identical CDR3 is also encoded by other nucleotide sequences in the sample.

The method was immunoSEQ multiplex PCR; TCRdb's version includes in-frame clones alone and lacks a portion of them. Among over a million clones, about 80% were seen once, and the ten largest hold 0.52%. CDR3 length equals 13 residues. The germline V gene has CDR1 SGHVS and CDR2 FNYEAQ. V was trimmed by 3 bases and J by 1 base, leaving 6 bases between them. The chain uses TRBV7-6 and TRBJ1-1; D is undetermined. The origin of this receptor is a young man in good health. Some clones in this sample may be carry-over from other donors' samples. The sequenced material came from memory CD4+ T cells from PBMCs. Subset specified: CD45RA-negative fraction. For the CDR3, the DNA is TGTGCCAGCAGCTTGGACCAGAACACTGAAGCTTTCTTT. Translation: CASSLDQNTEAFF.